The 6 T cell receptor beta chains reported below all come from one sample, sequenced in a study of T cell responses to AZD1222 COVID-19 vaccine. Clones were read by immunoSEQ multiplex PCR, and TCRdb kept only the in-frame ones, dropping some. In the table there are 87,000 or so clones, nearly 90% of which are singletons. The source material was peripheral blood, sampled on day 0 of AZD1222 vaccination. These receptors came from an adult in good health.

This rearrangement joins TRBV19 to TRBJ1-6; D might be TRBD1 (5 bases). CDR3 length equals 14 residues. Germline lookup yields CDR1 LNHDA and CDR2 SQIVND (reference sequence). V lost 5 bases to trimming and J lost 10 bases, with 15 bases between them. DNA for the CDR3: TGTGCCAGTAGTGGGGACCCCGCTACCTCACCCCTCCACTTT. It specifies CASSGDPATSPLHF.

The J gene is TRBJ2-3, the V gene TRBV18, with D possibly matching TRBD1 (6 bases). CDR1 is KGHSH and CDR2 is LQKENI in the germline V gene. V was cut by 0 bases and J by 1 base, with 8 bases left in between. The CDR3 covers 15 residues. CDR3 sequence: CASSPPQGGTDTQYF. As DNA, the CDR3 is TGTGCCAGCTCACCACCACAGGGCGGCACAGATACGCAGTATTTT.

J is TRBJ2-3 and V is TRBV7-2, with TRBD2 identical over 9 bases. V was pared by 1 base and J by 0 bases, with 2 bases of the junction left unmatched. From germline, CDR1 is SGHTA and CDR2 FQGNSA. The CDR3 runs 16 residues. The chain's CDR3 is CASSLVLAGSTDTQYF. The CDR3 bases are TGTGCCAGCAGCTTAGTTCTAGCGGGAAGCACAGATACGCAGTATTTT.

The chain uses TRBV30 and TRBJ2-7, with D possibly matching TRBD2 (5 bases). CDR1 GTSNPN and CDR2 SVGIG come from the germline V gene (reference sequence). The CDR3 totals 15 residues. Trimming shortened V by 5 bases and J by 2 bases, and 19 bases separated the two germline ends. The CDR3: CAWVSRRAVTYEQYF. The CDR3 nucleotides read TGTGCCTGGGTATCCCGGCGGGCGGTCACCTACGAGCAGTACTTC.

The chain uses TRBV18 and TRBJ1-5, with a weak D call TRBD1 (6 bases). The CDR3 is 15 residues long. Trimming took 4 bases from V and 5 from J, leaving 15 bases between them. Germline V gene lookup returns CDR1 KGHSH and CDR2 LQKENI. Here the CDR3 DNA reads TGTGCCAGCTCACAGAGACAGGCGAAAGATCAGCCCCAGCATTTT. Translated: CASSQRQAKDQPQHF. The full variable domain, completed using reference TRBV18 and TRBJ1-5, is NAGVMQNPRHLVRRRGQEARLRCSPMKGHSHVYWYRQLPEEGLKFMVYLQKENIIDESGMPKERFSAEFPKEGPSILRIQQVVRGDSAAYFCASSQRQAKDQPQHFGDGTRLSIL.

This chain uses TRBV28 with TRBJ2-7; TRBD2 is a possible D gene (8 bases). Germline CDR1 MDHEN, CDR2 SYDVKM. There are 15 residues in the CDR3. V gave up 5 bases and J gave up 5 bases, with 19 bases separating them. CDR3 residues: CASSAEGGGRNEQYF. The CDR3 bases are TGTGCCAGCAGTGCGGAAGGGGGCGGGAGGAACGAGCAGTACTTC.